The text below deals with one T cell receptor (beta chain). Antigen specificity is unknown. This entry is derived from a study of T cell responses to AZD1222 COVID-19 vaccine. Germline V gene data show CDR1 as KGHDR and CDR2 as SFDVKD. The CDR3 length is 15 residues. Trimming stripped 3 bases from V and 7 bases from J, with 15 bases between. Study-wide results and limits: Among those given AZD1222, only six or seven were seropositive at baseline.

The protocol was immunoSEQ multiplex PCR, while the TCRdb copy is restricted to in-frame clones and leaves out a portion. The data hold roughly 99,000 clones, with roughly 90% observed a single time. This TCR came from an adult in good health. This chain joins TRBV24-1 and TRBJ1-5; the D is unclear. Sequenced material: peripheral blood, taken on day 0 of AZD1222 vaccination. CDR3 protein: CATSDSGRSGQPQHF. CDR3 in DNA: TGTGCCACCAGTGATAGTGGGAGATCGGGACAGCCCCAGCATTTT.